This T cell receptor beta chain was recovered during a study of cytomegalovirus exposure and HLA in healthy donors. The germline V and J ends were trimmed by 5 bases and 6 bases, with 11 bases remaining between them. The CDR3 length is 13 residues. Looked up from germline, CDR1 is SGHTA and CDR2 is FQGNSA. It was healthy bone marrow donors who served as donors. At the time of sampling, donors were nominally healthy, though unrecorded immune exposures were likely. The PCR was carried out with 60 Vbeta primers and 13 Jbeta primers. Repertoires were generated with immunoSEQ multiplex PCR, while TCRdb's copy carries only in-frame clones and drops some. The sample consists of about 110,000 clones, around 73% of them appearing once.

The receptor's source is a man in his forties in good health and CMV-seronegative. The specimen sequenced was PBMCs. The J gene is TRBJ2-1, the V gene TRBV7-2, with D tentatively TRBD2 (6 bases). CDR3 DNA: TGTGCCAGCAGCCCGGAGGGGACCAATGAGCAGTTCTTC. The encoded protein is CASSPEGTNEQFF. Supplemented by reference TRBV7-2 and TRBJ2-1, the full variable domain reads GAGVSQSPSNKVTEKGKDVELRCDPISGHTALYWYRQSLGQGLEFLIYFQGNSAPDKSGLPSDRFSAERTGGSVSTLTIQRTQQEDSAVYLCASSPEGTNEQFFGPGTRLTVL.